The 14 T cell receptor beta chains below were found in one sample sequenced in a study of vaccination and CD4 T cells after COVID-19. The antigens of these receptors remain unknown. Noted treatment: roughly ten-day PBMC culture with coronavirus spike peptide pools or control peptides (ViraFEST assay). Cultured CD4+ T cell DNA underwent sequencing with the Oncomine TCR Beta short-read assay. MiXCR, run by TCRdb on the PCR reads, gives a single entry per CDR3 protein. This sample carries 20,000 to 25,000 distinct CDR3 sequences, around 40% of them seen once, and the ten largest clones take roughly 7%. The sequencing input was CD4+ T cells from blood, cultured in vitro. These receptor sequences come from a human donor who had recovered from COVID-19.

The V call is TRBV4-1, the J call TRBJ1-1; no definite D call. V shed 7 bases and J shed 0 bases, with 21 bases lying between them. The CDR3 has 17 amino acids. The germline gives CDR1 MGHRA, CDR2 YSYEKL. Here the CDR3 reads CASTPGPPRRMNTEAFF. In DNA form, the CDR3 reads TGCGCCAGCACCCCAGGTCCTCCGAGGAGGATGAACACTGAAGCTTTCTTT.

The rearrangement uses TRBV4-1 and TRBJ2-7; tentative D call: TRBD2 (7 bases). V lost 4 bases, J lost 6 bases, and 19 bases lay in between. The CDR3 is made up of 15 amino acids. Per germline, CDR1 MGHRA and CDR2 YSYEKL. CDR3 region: CASSRGGKGGFEQYF. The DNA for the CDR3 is TGCGCCAGCAGCCGGGGAGGGAAGGGGGGCTTCGAGCAGTACTTC.

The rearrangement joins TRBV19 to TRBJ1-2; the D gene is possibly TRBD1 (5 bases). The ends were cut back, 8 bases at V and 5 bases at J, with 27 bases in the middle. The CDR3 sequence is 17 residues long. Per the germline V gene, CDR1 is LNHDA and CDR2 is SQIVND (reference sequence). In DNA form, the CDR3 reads TGTGCCAGTGTTCCGGGGACCTTACTCTCGAAGTCTTATGGCTACACCTTC. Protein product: CASVPGTLLSKSYGYTF.

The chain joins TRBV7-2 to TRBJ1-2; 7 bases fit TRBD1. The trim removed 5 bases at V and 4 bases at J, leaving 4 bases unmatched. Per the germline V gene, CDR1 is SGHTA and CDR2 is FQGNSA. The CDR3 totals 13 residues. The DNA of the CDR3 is TGTGCCAGCAGCCAGGACAGGAGCTATGGCTACACCTTC. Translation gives CASSQDRSYGYTF.

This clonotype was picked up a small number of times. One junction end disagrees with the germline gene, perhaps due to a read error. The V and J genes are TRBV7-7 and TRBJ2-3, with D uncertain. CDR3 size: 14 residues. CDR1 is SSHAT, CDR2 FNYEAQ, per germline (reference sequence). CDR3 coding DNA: TGTGCTAGCAGCCCGCAATTCAACACAGATACGCAGTATTTT. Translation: CASSPQFNTDTQYF.

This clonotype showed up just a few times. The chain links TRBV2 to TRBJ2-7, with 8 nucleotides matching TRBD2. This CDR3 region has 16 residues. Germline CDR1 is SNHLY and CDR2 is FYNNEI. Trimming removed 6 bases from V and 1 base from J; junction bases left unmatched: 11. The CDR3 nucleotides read TGTGCCAGCAGGCCCCGTGCGGGGGGCACGTCCTACGAGCAGTACTTC. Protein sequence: CASRPRAGGTSYEQYF.

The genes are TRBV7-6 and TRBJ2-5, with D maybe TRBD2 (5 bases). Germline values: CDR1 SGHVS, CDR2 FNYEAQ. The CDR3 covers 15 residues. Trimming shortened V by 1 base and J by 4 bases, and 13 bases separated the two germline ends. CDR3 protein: CASSLETGVRETQYF. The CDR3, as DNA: TGTGCCAGCAGCTTAGAAACCGGGGTGAGAGAGACCCAGTACTTC.

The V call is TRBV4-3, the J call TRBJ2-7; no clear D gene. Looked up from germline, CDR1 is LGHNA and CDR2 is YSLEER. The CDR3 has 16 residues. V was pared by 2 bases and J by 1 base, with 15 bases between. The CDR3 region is CASSQYNSARSYEQYF. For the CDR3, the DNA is TGCGCCAGCAGCCAATATAACAGCGCTCGTTCCTACGAGCAGTACTTC.

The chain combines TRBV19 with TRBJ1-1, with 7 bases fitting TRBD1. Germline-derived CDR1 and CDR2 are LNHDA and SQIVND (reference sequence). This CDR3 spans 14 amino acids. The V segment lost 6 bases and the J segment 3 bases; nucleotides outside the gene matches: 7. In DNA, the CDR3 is TGTGCCAGTAGCCGACAGGGAATTGACACTGAAGCTTTCTTT. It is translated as CASSRQGIDTEAFF.

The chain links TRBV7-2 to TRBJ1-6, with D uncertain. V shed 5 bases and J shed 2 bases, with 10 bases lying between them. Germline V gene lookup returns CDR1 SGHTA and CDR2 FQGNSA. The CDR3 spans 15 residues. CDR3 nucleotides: TGTGCCAGCAGCCCTCGACGGCCCTATAATTCACCCCTCCACTTT. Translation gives CASSPRRPYNSPLHF.

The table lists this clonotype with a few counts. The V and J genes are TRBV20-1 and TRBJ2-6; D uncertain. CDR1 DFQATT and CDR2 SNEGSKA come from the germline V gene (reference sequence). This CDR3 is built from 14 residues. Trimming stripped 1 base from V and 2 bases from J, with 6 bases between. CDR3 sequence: CSARVVAGANVLTF. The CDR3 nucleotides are TGCAGTGCTAGAGTGGTGGCTGGGGCCAACGTCCTGACTTTC.

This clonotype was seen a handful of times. The CDR3 DNA follows: TGTGCCAGCAGGGGGCAGCCGAACACCGGGGAGCTGTTTTTT. Its protein is CASRGQPNTGELFF. This sequence joins TRBV7-2 and TRBJ2-2, with D perhaps matching TRBD1 (5 bases). V was pared by 6 bases and J by 0 bases, with 8 bases between. The germline V gene encodes CDR1 SGHTA and CDR2 FQGNSA. This CDR3 contains 14 residues. Using reference TRBV7-2 and TRBJ2-2 for the parts outside the CDR3, the full variable domain is GAGVSQSPSNKVTEKGKDVELRCDPISGHTALYWYRQSLGQGLEFLIYFQGNSAPDKSGLPSDRFSAERTGGSVSTLTIQRTQQEDSAVYLCASRGQPNTGELFFGEGSRLTVL.

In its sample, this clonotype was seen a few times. The CDR3 DNA follows: TGTGCCAGCAGTGCCTCCTGGAAGCGGTCGTTATACAATGAGCAGTTCTTC. Its translation is CASSASWKRSLYNEQFF. The chain carries TRBV28 and TRBJ2-1; perhaps TRBD2 as D (5 bases). This CDR3 contains 17 residues. The V end lost 5 bases, the J end lost 4 bases, and 21 bases lay between the germline ends. Germline CDR1 reads MDHEN; CDR2 reads SYDVKM. The full variable domain, rest sourced from reference TRBV28 and TRBJ2-1, is DVKVTQSSRYLVKRTGEKVFLECVQDMDHENMFWYRQDPGLGLRLIYFSYDVKMKEKGDIPEGYSVSREKKERFSLILESASTNQTSMYLCASSASWKRSLYNEQFFGPGTRLTVL.

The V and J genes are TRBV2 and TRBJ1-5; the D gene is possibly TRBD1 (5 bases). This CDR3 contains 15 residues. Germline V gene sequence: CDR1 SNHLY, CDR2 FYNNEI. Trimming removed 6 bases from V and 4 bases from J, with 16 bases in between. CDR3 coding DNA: TGTGCCAGCAGGCCGGGGGGTGTCGTAAATCAGCCCCAGCATTTT. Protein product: CASRPGGVVNQPQHF. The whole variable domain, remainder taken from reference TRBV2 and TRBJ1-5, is EPEVTQTPSHQVTQMGQEVILRCVPISNHLYFYWYRQILGQKVEFLVSFYNNEISEKSEIFDDQFSVERPDGSNFTLKIRSTKLEDSAMYFCASRPGGVVNQPQHFGDGTRLSIL.